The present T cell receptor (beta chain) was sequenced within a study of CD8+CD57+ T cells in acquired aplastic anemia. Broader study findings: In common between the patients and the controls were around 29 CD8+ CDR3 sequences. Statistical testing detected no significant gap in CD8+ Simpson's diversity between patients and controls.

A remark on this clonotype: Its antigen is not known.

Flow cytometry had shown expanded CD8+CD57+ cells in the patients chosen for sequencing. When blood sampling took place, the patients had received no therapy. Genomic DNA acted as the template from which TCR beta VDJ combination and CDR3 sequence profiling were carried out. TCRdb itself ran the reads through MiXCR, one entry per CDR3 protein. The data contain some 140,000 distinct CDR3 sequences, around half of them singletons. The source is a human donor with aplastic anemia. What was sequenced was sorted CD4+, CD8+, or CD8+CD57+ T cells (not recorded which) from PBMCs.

This CDR3 is CATSDSGDNQPQHF. CDR3 in DNA: TGTGCCACCAGTGATTCAGGGGACAATCAGCCCCAGCATTTT. This chain uses TRBV24-1 with TRBJ1-5; D possibly corresponds to TRBD1 (6 bases). Per the germline V gene, CDR1 is KGHDR and CDR2 is SFDVKD. Trimming took 2 bases from V and 3 from J, leaving 7 bases between them. The CDR3 is made up of 14 amino acids.